What follows are 4 T cell receptor beta chains derived from one specimen sequenced in a study of beta chain features in type 1 diabetes. The investigators reverse transcribed all of the isolated RNA, so they sequenced expressed TCRB transcripts. Clones were sequenced by immunoSEQ multiplex PCR, and TCRdb holds only the in-frame ones, with some missing. The sample includes around 500,000 clones, 30% of them seen just once. The sequencing input was naive CD4+ T cells from blood. These receptors were collected from a man between 18 and 29 years old in good health.

This clone has a handful of counts. The gene calls are TRBV19 and TRBJ2-7; 7 bases are a match to TRBD1. Germline loops: CDR1 LNHDA, CDR2 SQIVND (reference sequence). V gave up 3 bases and J gave up 4 bases; unmatched junction bases: 9. The CDR3 extends over 15 amino acids. Here the CDR3 DNA reads TGTGCCAGTAGTATTGCCCGACAGGGTCAATACGAGCAGTACTTC. This translates into CASSIARQGQYEQYF.

In its sample, this clone was seen a few times. The gene calls are TRBV9 and TRBJ2-5; TRBD2 matches at 13 bases. V lost 0 bases, J lost 5 bases, and 7 bases stayed unmatched. The length of the CDR3 is 17 residues. Per germline, CDR1 SGDLS and CDR2 YYNGEE. This CDR3 is CASSVATSGRARETQYF. The CDR3 nucleotides read TGTGCCAGCAGCGTAGCAACTAGCGGGAGGGCCCGGGAGACCCAGTACTTC.

In regard to this clone: This CDR3 is also generated by other DNA sequences in the sample. This rearrangement joins TRBV30 to TRBJ2-3; D is unresolved. The CDR3 is 12 residues long. CDR1 GTSNPN and CDR2 SVGIG come from the germline V gene (reference sequence). V dropped 5 bases and J dropped 1 base, with 7 bases sitting between them. CDR3 residues: CAWSPRTDTQYF. In nucleotides, the CDR3 is TGTGCCTGGTCCCCCCGCACAGATACGCAGTATTTT. The entire variable domain, with the rest obtained from reference TRBV30 and TRBJ2-3, is as follows: SQTIHQWPATLVQPVGSPLSLECTVEGTSNPNLYWYRQAAGRGLQLLFYSVGIGQISSEVPQNLSASRPQDRQFILSSKKLLLSDSGFYLCAWSPRTDTQYFGPGTRLTVL.

This rearrangement joins TRBV30 to TRBJ2-7, with D possibly TRBD2 on 5 matching bases. This CDR3 has 11 residues. CDR1 is GTSNPN and CDR2 is SVGIG in the germline V gene (reference sequence). V gave up 1 base and J gave up 6 bases, with 7 bases separating them. CDR3 DNA sequence: TGTGCCTGGAGTGCCGGGATCGAGCAGTACTTC. This encodes CAWSAGIEQYF.